This T cell receptor beta chain came from a study of T cell repertoires in cytomegalovirus infection. Study at large: The authors relied on CMV epitopes, both recently identified HLA-C-restricted and well-studied HLA-B-restricted. It can be stated that public TCR beta signatures indicated CMV infection as well as a matching HLA type.

MiXCR, run by TCRdb on the reads, gives a single entry per CDR3 protein. The sample yields about 500,000 distinct CDR3 sequences, 33% seen once. About this clonotype: Its target is unknown.

This CDR3 spans 14 amino acids. The germline gives CDR1 LNHDA, CDR2 SQIVND (reference sequence). V shed 1 base and J shed 5 bases, with 11 bases lying between them. Whole-study findings and limits: Cumulative frequency of public TCR beta families picked out carriers of CMV plus the relevant HLA.

Specimen: cultured PBMCs, collected from culture after CMV antigen stimulation. The source of this sequence is a human donor in good health (CMV status not recorded). Some clones in this sample may be carry-over from other donors' samples. The chain recombines TRBV19 with TRBJ2-5; D not certain. The CDR3 DNA reads TGTGCCAGTAGTATAGGAGCCGGCCCGGAGACCCAGTACTTC. Encoded protein: CASSIGAGPETQYF.